These 28 T cell receptor beta chains share one sample of origin, sequenced in a study of cytomegalovirus exposure and HLA in healthy donors. The PCR contained 60 Vbeta and 13 Jbeta primers. Some clones are missing from TCRdb's copy, which holds only in-frame ones; the method was immunoSEQ multiplex PCR. The table records about 130,000 clones, under 85% of them present only once. The source material was PBMCs. The receptors stem from a boy between 5 and 17 years old in good health and CMV-seronegative.

The rearrangement links TRBV6-1 to TRBJ2-6, with a weak D call TRBD1 (5 bases). CDR1 MNHNS and CDR2 SASEGT come from the germline V gene. Trimming pared 4 bases from V and 0 bases from J, leaving 7 bases between. This CDR3 is 15 amino acids long. The CDR3 nucleotides are TGTGCCAGCAGTGGACAGAGCTCTGGGGCCAACGTCCTGACTTTC. Translating gives CASSGQSSGANVLTF.

The chain combines TRBV2 with TRBJ1-1, with D tentatively TRBD1 (5 bases). V lost 5 bases, J lost 1 base, and 11 bases lay in between. In germline, CDR1 is SNHLY, CDR2 FYNNEI. The CDR3 length is 14 residues. The CDR3 here is CASSQWGGNTEAFF. DNA for the CDR3: TGTGCCAGCAGTCAATGGGGGGGGAACACTGAAGCTTTCTTT.

This clone was picked up one time. V and J are TRBV19 and TRBJ2-6, with D perhaps TRBD2 (5 bases). Germline V CDR1 and CDR2: LNHDA, SQIVND (reference sequence). This CDR3 contains 19 residues. V was pared by 3 bases and J by 0 bases, with 18 bases between. CDR3 sequence: CASSIKGGTTLSGANVLTF. In DNA form, the CDR3 reads TGTGCCAGTAGTATTAAAGGAGGTACGACTCTCTCTGGGGCCAACGTCCTGACTTTC.

V and J are TRBV6-5 and TRBJ2-7; 8 bases line up with TRBD2. Germline CDR1 MNHEY, CDR2 SVGAGI. The J segment lost 0 bases and the V segment lost 5 bases, leaving 6 bases of the junction unmatched. The CDR3 runs 15 residues. The CDR3 bases are TGTGCCAGCAGTCCTCACAGCGGGAGCTCCTACGAGCAGTACTTC. Protein product: CASSPHSGSSYEQYF.

The chain uses TRBV6-1 and TRBJ1-3; TRBD1 matches at 10 bases. Trimming at V came to 2 bases and at J to 4 bases, leaving 11 bases not matched to a gene. This CDR3 is built from 18 residues. In germline, CDR1 is MNHNS, CDR2 SASEGT. CDR3 amino acids: CASSESGSGTGDGNTIYF. The CDR3 DNA reads as TGTGCCAGCAGTGAAAGTGGGAGTGGGACAGGGGACGGAAACACCATATATTTT.

The V gene is TRBV5-4, the J gene TRBJ2-1, with 7 positions matching TRBD2. The CDR3 has 16 residues. Trimming at V came to 4 bases and at J to 4 bases, leaving 11 bases not matched to a gene. From germline, CDR1 is SGHNT and CDR2 YYREEE (reference sequence). In nucleotides, the CDR3 is TGTGCCAGCAGCCTATCATCTAGCGGTCTTTACAATGAGCAGTTCTTC. Its protein is CASSLSSSGLYNEQFF.

The chain uses TRBV5-1 and TRBJ1-3; D gene uncertain. V shed 6 bases and J shed 0 bases, with 10 bases lying between them. CDR1 and CDR2 from the germline V gene are SGHRS and YFSETQ. The CDR3 is 14 residues long. The CDR3 is CASTVDFSGNTIYF. The CDR3 nucleotides are TGCGCCAGCACGGTAGACTTCTCTGGAAACACCATATATTTT.

This clone appeared once. The rearrangement uses TRBV7-8 and TRBJ1-4, with D possibly matching TRBD1 (5 bases). The V gene's germline CDR1 is SGHVS and CDR2 FQNEAQ. The CDR3 covers 13 residues. V gave up 4 bases and J gave up 8 bases, with 11 bases separating them. The CDR3 protein is CASSSQQEEKLFF. The CDR3 nucleotides are TGTGCCAGCAGCTCTCAACAGGAGGAAAAACTGTTTTTT.

This clone turned up a few times. Germline and junction disagree at one end, which may indicate a read error. For the CDR3, the DNA is TGCGCCAGCAGCCAAACCGGGACTAGCATAGATACGCAGTATTTT. This translates into CASSQTGTSIDTQYF. This chain links TRBV4-3 with TRBJ2-3; 9 positions agree with TRBD2. Germline CDR1 is LGHNA and CDR2 is YSLEER. This CDR3 has 15 residues.

The CDR3 nucleotides read TGTGCCAGCAGCGCTCACCCGGGGGGGGGAGAGCAGTTCTTC. Protein sequence: CASSAHPGGGEQFF. This rearrangement joins TRBV9 to TRBJ2-1; 8 positions match TRBD2. Per the germline V gene, CDR1 is SGDLS and CDR2 is YYNGEE. The V and J ends lost 3 bases and 10 bases, in that order; junction bases with no gene match: 9. The CDR3 extends over 14 amino acids. Full variable domain (outside the CDR3, taken from reference TRBV9 and TRBJ2-1): DSGVTQTPKHLITATGQRVTLRCSPRSGDLSVYWYQQSLDQGLQFLIQYYNGEERAKGNILERFSAQQFPDLHSELNLSSLELGDSALYFCASSAHPGGGEQFFGPGTRLTVL.

J is TRBJ1-2 and V is TRBV7-8; tentative D call: TRBD1 (6 bases). This CDR3 has 17 residues. Germline V CDR1 and CDR2: SGHVS, FQNEAQ. V was clipped by 2 bases and J by 4 bases, with 20 bases between them. CDR3: CASSLLNDRSSFYGYTF. The CDR3 bases are TGTGCCAGCAGCTTACTAAATGACAGGTCCTCCTTCTATGGCTACACCTTC.

This clone was detected only a few times. The rearrangement uses TRBV4-1 and TRBJ1-3, with no clear D. The CDR3 extends over 17 amino acids. V was shortened by 2 bases and J by 0 bases, with 14 bases between the two germline ends. Germline CDR1 MGHRA, CDR2 YSYEKL. CDR3 nucleotides: TGCGCCAGCAGCCAATCCTTCGGGGTCCCCTCTGGAAACACCATATATTTT. Residues: CASSQSFGVPSGNTIYF.

There are a few counts of this clone. The CDR3 sequence: CAIRTGTTMNTEAFF. DNA for the CDR3: TGTGCCATCAGGACCGGGACAACTATGAACACTGAAGCTTTCTTT. The chain recombines TRBV10-3 with TRBJ1-1, with D maybe TRBD1 (6 bases). V dropped 6 bases and J dropped 0 bases, with 14 bases sitting between them. The CDR3 is made up of 15 amino acids. Germline loops: CDR1 ENHRY, CDR2 SYGVKD.

The rearrangement uses TRBV5-1 and TRBJ2-7; 7 nucleotides line up with TRBD1. V lost 0 bases and J lost 6; bases outside the gene matches: 0. Germline-derived CDR1 and CDR2 are SGHRS and YFSETQ. The length of the CDR3 is 12 residues. Here the CDR3 reads CASSLAGGEQYF. The CDR3 DNA is TGCGCCAGCAGCTTGGCAGGGGGCGAGCAGTACTTC.

This clone was observed a handful of times. V and J are TRBV5-1 and TRBJ1-1, with D tentatively TRBD1 (5 bases). Trimming stripped 4 bases from V and 2 bases from J, with 18 bases between. This CDR3 has 16 amino acids. Germline V gene data show CDR1 as SGHRS and CDR2 as YFSETQ. The CDR3 coding sequence is TGCGCCAGCAGCCCCTTCCCAGACAGAGTTAACACTGAAGCTTTCTTT. As protein: CASSPFPDRVNTEAFF.

The chain has TRBV10-3 and TRBJ2-7; 9 nucleotides agree with TRBD1. The CDR3 consists of 16 residues. Germline CDR1 and CDR2: ENHRY and SYGVKD. The junction had 9 bases not matched to a gene; V was cut back by 3 bases and J by 3 bases. CDR3 bases: TGTGCCATCAGTGAACCCCCGGGACAGGGTAACTACGAGCAGTACTTC. Residues: CAISEPPGQGNYEQYF.

Only one count was recorded for this clone. This chain links TRBV4-3 with TRBJ1-1, with 7 bases lining up with TRBD1. Germline-derived CDR1 and CDR2 are LGHNA and YSLEER. Trimming removed 3 bases from V and 3 bases from J; junction bases left unmatched: 7. The CDR3 runs to 15 residues. The CDR3 bases are TGCGCCAGCAGCCAGGCCTCAGGGGGATACACTGAAGCTTTCTTT. Translating gives CASSQASGGYTEAFF.

The chain couples TRBV5-6 to TRBJ2-7; 9 bases agree with TRBD1. After removal of 4 bases from V and 4 bases from J, the junction contained 9 bases not matched to a gene. The CDR3 has 15 residues. The germline V gene has CDR1 SGHDT and CDR2 YYEEEE. CDR3: CASSQQGAAGYEQYF. The CDR3 region has the DNA TGTGCCAGCAGCCAACAGGGGGCGGCGGGATACGAGCAGTACTTC.

V and J are TRBV30 and TRBJ2-7, with 10 bases fitting TRBD1. Trimming at V came to 1 base and at J to 5 bases, leaving 5 bases not matched to a gene. This CDR3 spans 14 amino acids. Germline V lookup: CDR1 GTSNPN, CDR2 SVGIG (reference sequence). The CDR3 DNA reads as TGTGCCTGGAGTGAAGACAGGGGGCAGGACGAGCAGTACTTC. Protein sequence: CAWSEDRGQDEQYF. The full variable domain, with the rest looked up from reference TRBV30 and TRBJ2-7, is SQTIHQWPATLVQPVGSPLSLECTVEGTSNPNLYWYRQAAGRGLQLLFYSVGIGQISSEVPQNLSASRPQDRQFILSSKKLLLSDSGFYLCAWSEDRGQDEQYFGPGTRLTVT.

V gene TRBV27 combines with J gene TRBJ2-7, with D perhaps TRBD2 (5 bases). The CDR3 has 14 residues. V was pared by 6 bases and J by 2 bases, with 14 bases between. CDR1 is MNHEY, CDR2 SMNVEV, per germline (reference sequence). CDR3 protein: CASSLAGGTYEQYF. CDR3 in DNA: TGTGCCAGCAGCCTAGCTGGCGGTACCTACGAGCAGTACTTC.

The sample holds a few counts of this clone. The chain joins TRBV6-5 to TRBJ2-7, with TRBD1 as a possible D gene (6 bases). CDR3 length: 12 amino acids. Germline CDR1 reads MNHEY; CDR2 reads SVGAGI. The V gene lost 0 bases and the J gene lost 12 bases, with 12 bases spanning the gap. The DNA of the CDR3 is TGTGCCAGCAGTTACTCGAGCAGGGGTTGGTACTTC. Residues: CASSYSSRGWYF.

The chain recombines TRBV4-1 with TRBJ2-2; tentatively, D is TRBD1 (6 bases). Per germline, CDR1 MGHRA and CDR2 YSYEKL. The CDR3 is 17 residues long. V gave up 4 bases and J gave up 0 bases, with 15 bases separating them. The CDR3 DNA is TGCGCCAGCAGCCGGGAGACAGGAATCGCGAACACCGGGGAGCTGTTTTTT. This codes for CASSRETGIANTGELFF.

The rearrangement links TRBV6-7 to TRBJ1-2; perhaps TRBD1 as D (6 bases). TRBV6-7 is classed as an ORF, of uncertain function. This CDR3 has 13 amino acids. The ends were cut back, 5 bases at V and 4 bases at J, with 11 bases in the middle. As DNA, the CDR3 is TGTGCCAGCAGTAGGACAGTCGCCTATGGCTACACCTTC. Translated: CASSRTVAYGYTF.

There are a few counts of this clone. This sequence joins TRBV28 and TRBJ2-1, with a tentative D call TRBD2 (6 bases). V lost 5 bases and J 9 bases, leaving 17 bases between the germline ends. The germline gives CDR1 MDHEN, CDR2 SYDVKM. The CDR3 covers 14 residues. CDR3 sequence reads: CASSLGGTEGEQFF. The CDR3 DNA is TGTGCCAGCAGTCTGGGTGGGACGGAGGGTGAGCAGTTCTTC.

The rearrangement joins TRBV7-6 to TRBJ2-3; 7 positions match TRBD1. Per the germline V gene, CDR1 is SGHVS and CDR2 is FNYEAQ. The CDR3 runs 15 residues. V lost 4 bases and J lost 4; bases outside the gene matches: 8. As DNA, the CDR3 is TGTGCCAGCAGCTCCCGGGTACAGGGGTCAGATACGCAGTATTTT. Amino acids: CASSSRVQGSDTQYF.

The chain carries TRBV5-1 and TRBJ2-5; TRBD1 agrees at 7 bases. The end of the DNA is better explained by TRBJ2-7, so the J call may be wrong. Germline V gene lookup returns CDR1 SGHRS and CDR2 YFSETQ. The CDR3 totals 14 residues. The DNA for the CDR3 is TGCGCCAGCAGCCGGATCGACAGGGATGGCGAGCAGTACTTC. Protein product: CASSRIDRDGEQYF.

The chain links TRBV7-3 to TRBJ2-7; 10 bases are shared with TRBD2. The junction had 5 bases not matched to a gene; V was cut back by 4 bases and J by 5 bases. In germline, CDR1 is SGHTA, CDR2 FQGTGA. The CDR3 totals 14 residues. The CDR3 DNA follows: TGTGCCAGCAGCTCTGTAGCGGGGGGCCACGAGCAGTACTTC. This translates into CASSSVAGGHEQYF.

The gene calls are TRBV4-2 and TRBJ2-7; the match to TRBD2 covers 11 bases. This CDR3 comprises 18 residues. The germline V gene encodes CDR1 LGHNA and CDR2 YNFKEQ. V dropped 0 bases and J dropped 5; count of bases not matched to a gene: 12. In DNA form, the CDR3 reads TGTGCCAGCAGCCAAGAAAGGGCTAGCGGGGGGCTCAGAAACGAGCAGTACTTC. This encodes CASSQERASGGLRNEQYF.